The 20 T cell receptor beta chains reported below all come from one sample, sequenced in a study of blood T cell repertoires in COVID-19. Profiling relied on immunoSEQ multiplex PCR, and the TCRdb table lists in-frame clones only, not all of them. The sample shows fewer than 250,000 clones, 82% of them seen only once. Sequences were obtained from peripheral blood. These receptors were collected from a woman between 40 and 55 years old with acute or convalescent COVID-19.

The chain links TRBV11-3 to TRBJ2-3; no clear D gene. Germline V gene lookup returns CDR1 SGHNT and CDR2 YENEEA. CDR3 size: 14 residues. With 4 bases removed from V and 2 bases from J, the gap between germline ends came to 10 bases. The CDR3 DNA sequence: TGTGCCAGCAGCTCTACGCGCTCCACAGATACGCAGTATTTT. It encodes CASSSTRSTDTQYF.

J is TRBJ2-2 and V is TRBV6-4, with D perhaps matching TRBD1 (6 bases). Trimming left V 3 bases short and J 5 bases short, with 7 bases between. Per germline, CDR1 MRHNA and CDR2 SNTAGT. The CDR3 is 13 residues long. The CDR3 sequence is CASSEGATGELFF. CDR3 nucleotides: TGTGCCAGCAGTGAGGGGGCAACCGGGGAGCTGTTTTTT.

V gene TRBV10-3 combines with J gene TRBJ1-2, with D perhaps TRBD1 (5 bases). The CDR3 length is 16 residues. With 11 bases removed from V and 8 bases from J, the gap between germline ends came to 30 bases. Germline assignment: CDR1 ENHRY and CDR2 SYGVKD. The CDR3 region is CASQGGTALRPGGYTF. Here the CDR3 DNA reads TGTGCCTCCCAGGGCGGGACCGCACTACGACCTGGGGGCTACACCTTC.

The chain combines TRBV6-5 with TRBJ2-7, with TRBD1 matching over 10 bases. V lost 0 bases to trimming and J lost 6 bases; unmatched junction nucleotides: 5. CDR1 is MNHEY and CDR2 is SVGAGI in the germline V gene. There are 15 residues in the CDR3. The CDR3 region has the DNA TGTGCCAGCAGTTACTCCTGGGACAGGGGTAGCGAGCAGTACTTC. Translation gives CASSYSWDRGSEQYF.

The chain employs TRBV4-2 and TRBJ1-4, with TRBD1 as a possible D gene (6 bases). The CDR3 is 16 residues long. Trimming shortened V by 1 base and J by 3 bases, and 12 bases separated the two germline ends. The germline V gene encodes CDR1 LGHNA and CDR2 YNFKEQ. The CDR3 spells CASSQARGQSNEKLFF. The CDR3 nucleotides are TGTGCCAGCAGCCAAGCGAGAGGACAGTCTAATGAAAAACTGTTTTTT.

V usage is TRBV19 and J usage is TRBJ1-6, with 7 bases fitting TRBD1. Germline V gene sequence: CDR1 LNHDA, CDR2 SQIVND (reference sequence). The trim removed 5 bases at V and 8 bases at J, leaving 3 bases unmatched. This CDR3 has 13 residues. CDR3 protein: CASSGQADSPLHF. The CDR3 DNA is TGTGCCAGTAGTGGACAGGCAGATTCACCCCTCCACTTT.

The CDR3 is CARSLRTPGEETQYF. CDR3 in DNA: TGTGCCAGAAGCTTGAGGACTCCTGGGGAAGAGACCCAGTACTTC. V and J are TRBV5-3 and TRBJ2-5; possible D gene TRBD2, 5 bases. TRBV5-3 is recorded as an ORF, its role being uncertain. Trimming pared 1 base from V and 3 bases from J, leaving 13 bases between. This CDR3 is built from 15 residues.

A single count supports this clone. The V gene is TRBV4-1, the J gene TRBJ2-3; 9 nucleotides line up with TRBD2. With V trimmed by 3 bases and J by 1 base, 11 bases remained unmatched. This CDR3 spans 18 amino acids. Germline CDR1 is MGHRA and CDR2 is YSYEKL. In nucleotides, the CDR3 is TGCGCCAGCAGCCATACACCCGCGGCTAGCGGGGGCACAGATACGCAGTATTTT. It yields the protein CASSHTPAASGGTDTQYF.

The chain carries TRBV5-5 and TRBJ2-3; 11 bases are a match to TRBD2. Trimming cost V 0 bases and J 0 bases; bases outside gene matches: 6. Germline lookup yields CDR1 SGHKS and CDR2 YYEKEE (reference sequence). The CDR3 runs to 18 residues. The CDR3 DNA is TGTGCCAGCAGCTTGGGGCTAGCGGGGGGTTTTAGCACAGATACGCAGTATTTT. Translating it yields CASSLGLAGGFSTDTQYF.

This clone was seen only once. This sequence joins TRBV5-6 and TRBJ2-2, with 7 bases that match TRBD2. The CDR3 spans 15 residues. The J segment lost 3 bases and the V segment lost 9 bases, leaving 11 bases of the junction unmatched. Looked up from germline, CDR1 is SGHDT and CDR2 is YYEEEE. In DNA form, the CDR3 reads TGTGCCAACAGTAGTAGCGGGTTATACACCGGGGAGCTGTTTTTT. Encoded protein: CANSSSGLYTGELFF.

The chain carries TRBV6-5 and TRBJ2-3, with 7 bases matching TRBD1. Germline CDR1 reads MNHEY; CDR2 reads SVGAGI. The CDR3 extends over 16 amino acids. With V trimmed by 4 bases and J by 5 bases, 12 bases remained unmatched. CDR3 coding DNA: TGTGCCAGCAGTTCCCGAAGGGGGCGTGGGGAAGATACGCAGTATTTT. It encodes CASSSRRGRGEDTQYF.

Only a few counts were recorded for this clone. The chain joins TRBV19 to TRBJ1-1; 8 bases map to TRBD1. Germline V lookup: CDR1 LNHDA, CDR2 SQIVND (reference sequence). J gave up 6 bases and V 5 bases, and 14 bases lay outside the gene matches. This CDR3 has 16 residues. The CDR3 reads CASSPWAGGASAEAFF. Here the CDR3 DNA reads TGTGCCAGTAGTCCCTGGGCAGGGGGCGCCTCCGCTGAAGCTTTCTTT.

The chain uses TRBV9 and TRBJ2-7; 10 positions agree with TRBD2. CDR1 SGDLS and CDR2 YYNGEE come from the germline V gene. The J segment lost 5 bases and the V segment lost 4 bases, leaving 9 bases of the junction unmatched. The CDR3 runs 15 residues. CDR3 sequence: CASSFTSGDRNEQYF. The CDR3 nucleotides are TGTGCCAGCAGCTTTACTAGCGGGGATCGGAACGAGCAGTACTTC.

The chain joins TRBV7-9 to TRBJ1-2; a possible D gene is TRBD1 (5 bases). V lost 2 bases and J lost 3, with 25 bases in between. Germline V gene lookup returns CDR1 SEHNR and CDR2 FQNEAQ (reference sequence). The CDR3 contains 19 residues. DNA of the CDR3: TGTGCCAGCAGCTTACTCCAGGGTAAGGGTACATTGGGTGACTATGGCTACACCTTC. Translation: CASSLLQGKGTLGDYGYTF.

The chain is built from TRBV4-1 and TRBJ1-3; D perhaps matches TRBD1 (6 bases). V was pared by 1 base and J by 1 base, with 8 bases between. The CDR3 is 15 residues long. The germline V gene has CDR1 MGHRA and CDR2 YSYEKL. CDR3 loop: CASSQAGTSGNTIYF. CDR3 nucleotides: TGCGCCAGCAGCCAAGCAGGGACATCTGGAAACACCATATATTTT.

The rearrangement joins TRBV6-5 to TRBJ2-2, with D possibly matching TRBD2 (5 bases). Trimming removed 6 bases from V and 2 bases from J, with 10 bases in between. The germline gives CDR1 MNHEY, CDR2 SVGAGI. CDR3 size: 14 residues. In nucleotides, the CDR3 is TGTGCCAGCAGAAAGCGGCAAAACACCGGGGAGCTGTTTTTT. Protein: CASRKRQNTGELFF.

The chain employs TRBV7-9 and TRBJ1-1; 7 bases fit TRBD1. The CDR3 is made up of 16 amino acids. The J segment lost 0 bases and the V segment lost 4 bases, leaving 8 bases of the junction unmatched. Germline-derived CDR1 and CDR2 are SEHNR and FQNEAQ (reference sequence). DNA of the CDR3: TGTGCCAGCAGCTCGAGGGGCAGGGGGGTGAACACTGAAGCTTTCTTT. Translated: CASSSRGRGVNTEAFF.

V is TRBV6-2 or TRBV6-3 and J is TRBJ1-2; tentatively, D is TRBD1 (6 bases). The germline gives CDR1 MNHEY, CDR2 SVGEGT. The CDR3 has 14 residues. The ends were cut back, 2 bases at V and 5 bases at J, with 12 bases in the middle. The CDR3 loop is CASSYDGRGYGYTF. The CDR3 DNA reads TGTGCCAGCAGTTACGACGGCAGGGGATATGGCTACACCTTC.

This clone was counted a few times. V and J are TRBV7-2 and TRBJ2-1; D not certain. V gave up 1 base and J gave up 7 bases, with 8 bases separating them. This CDR3 is built from 13 residues. Per the germline V gene, CDR1 is SGHTA and CDR2 is FQGNSA. In nucleotides, the CDR3 is TGTGCCAGCAGCTTAGTGGCCGGGAATGAGCAGTTCTTC. It yields the protein CASSLVAGNEQFF.

Only one count was recorded for this clone. The genes are TRBV27 and TRBJ2-7; TRBD2 aligns across 9 bases. V was clipped by 3 bases and J by 2 bases; unmatched bases: 2. The CDR3 consists of 14 residues. Germline CDR1 MNHEY, CDR2 SMNVEV (reference sequence). CDR3 residues: CASSLVAGAYEQYF. CDR3 bases: TGTGCCAGCAGTTTGGTAGCGGGAGCCTACGAGCAGTACTTC.